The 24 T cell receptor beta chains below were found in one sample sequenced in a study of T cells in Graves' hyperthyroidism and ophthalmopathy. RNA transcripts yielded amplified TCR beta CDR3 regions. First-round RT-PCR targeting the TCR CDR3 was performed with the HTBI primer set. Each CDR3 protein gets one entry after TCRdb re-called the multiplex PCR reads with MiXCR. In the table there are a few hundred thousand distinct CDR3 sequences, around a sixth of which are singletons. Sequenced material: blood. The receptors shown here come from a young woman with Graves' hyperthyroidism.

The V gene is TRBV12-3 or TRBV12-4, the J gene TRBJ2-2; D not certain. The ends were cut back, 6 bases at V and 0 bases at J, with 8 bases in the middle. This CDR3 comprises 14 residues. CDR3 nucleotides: TGTGCCAGCAGCAAAATTGCGAACACCGGGGAGCTGTTTTTT. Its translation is CASSKIANTGELFF.

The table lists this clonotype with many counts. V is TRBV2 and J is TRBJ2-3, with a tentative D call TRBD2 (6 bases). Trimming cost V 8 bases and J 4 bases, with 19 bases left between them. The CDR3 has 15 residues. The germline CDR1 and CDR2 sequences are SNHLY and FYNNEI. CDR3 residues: CASPPRGRSADTQYF. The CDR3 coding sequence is TGTGCCAGCCCTCCTCGGGGGAGGTCCGCAGATACGCAGTATTTT.

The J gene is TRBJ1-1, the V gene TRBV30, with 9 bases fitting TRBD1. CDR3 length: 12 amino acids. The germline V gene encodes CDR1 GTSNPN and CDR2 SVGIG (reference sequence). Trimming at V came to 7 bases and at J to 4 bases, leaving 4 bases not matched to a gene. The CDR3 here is CASGTGPTEAFF. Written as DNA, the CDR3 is TGTGCCTCAGGGACAGGGCCCACTGAAGCTTTCTTT.

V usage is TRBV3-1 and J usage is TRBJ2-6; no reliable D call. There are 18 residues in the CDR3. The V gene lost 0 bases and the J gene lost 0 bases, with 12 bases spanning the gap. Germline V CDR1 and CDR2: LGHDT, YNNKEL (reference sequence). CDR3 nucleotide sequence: TGTGCCAGCAGCCAAGAGGGAATCCTAAGCTCTGGGGCCAACGTCCTGACTTTC. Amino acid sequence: CASSQEGILSSGANVLTF.

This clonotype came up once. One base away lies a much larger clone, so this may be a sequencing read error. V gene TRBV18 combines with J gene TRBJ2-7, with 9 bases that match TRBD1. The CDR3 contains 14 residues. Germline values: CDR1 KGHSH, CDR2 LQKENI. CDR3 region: CASSFGTGSYKQYF. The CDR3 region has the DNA TGTGCCAGCTCATTCGGGACAGGGAGCTACAAGCAGTACTTC.

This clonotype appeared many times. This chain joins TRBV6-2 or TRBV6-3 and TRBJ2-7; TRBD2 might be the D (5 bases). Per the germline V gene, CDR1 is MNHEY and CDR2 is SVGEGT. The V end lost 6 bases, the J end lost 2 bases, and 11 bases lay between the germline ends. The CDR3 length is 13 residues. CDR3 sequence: CASRTRTPYEQYF. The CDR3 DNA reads TGTGCCAGCAGGACCCGGACTCCCTACGAGCAGTACTTC.

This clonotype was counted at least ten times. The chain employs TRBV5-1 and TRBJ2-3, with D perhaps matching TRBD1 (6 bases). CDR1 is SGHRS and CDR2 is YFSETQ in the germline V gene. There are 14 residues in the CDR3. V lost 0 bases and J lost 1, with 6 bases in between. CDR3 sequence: CASSLEGGTDTQYF. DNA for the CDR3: TGCGCCAGCAGCTTGGAGGGGGGCACAGATACGCAGTATTTT.

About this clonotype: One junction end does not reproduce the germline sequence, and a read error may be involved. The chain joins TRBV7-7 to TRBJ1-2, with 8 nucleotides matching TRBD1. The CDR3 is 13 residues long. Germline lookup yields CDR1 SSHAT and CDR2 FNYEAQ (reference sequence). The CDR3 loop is CASSLPGQEDYTF. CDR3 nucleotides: TGTGCTAGCAGCCTACCGGGACAGGAGGACTACACCTTC.

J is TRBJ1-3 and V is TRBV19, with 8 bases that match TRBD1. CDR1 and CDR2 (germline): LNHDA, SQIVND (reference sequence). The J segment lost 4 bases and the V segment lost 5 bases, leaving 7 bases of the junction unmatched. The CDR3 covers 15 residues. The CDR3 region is CASSSQGARGNTIYF. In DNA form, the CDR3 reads TGTGCCAGTAGTTCCCAGGGGGCGCGAGGAAACACCATATATTTT. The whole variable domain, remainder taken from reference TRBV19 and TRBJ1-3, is DGGITQSPKYLFRKEGQNVTLSCEQNLNHDAMYWYRQDPGQGLRLIYYSQIVNDFQKGDIAEGYSVSREKKESFPLTVTSAQKNPTAFYLCASSSQGARGNTIYFGEGSWLTVV.

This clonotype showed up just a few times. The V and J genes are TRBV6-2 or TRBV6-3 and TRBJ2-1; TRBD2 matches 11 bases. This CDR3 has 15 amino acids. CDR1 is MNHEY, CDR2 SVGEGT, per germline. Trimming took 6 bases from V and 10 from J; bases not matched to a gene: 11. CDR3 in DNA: TGTGCCAGCAGGCGAACTAGCGGGAGTACGCGGGAGCAGTTCTTC. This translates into CASRRTSGSTREQFF.

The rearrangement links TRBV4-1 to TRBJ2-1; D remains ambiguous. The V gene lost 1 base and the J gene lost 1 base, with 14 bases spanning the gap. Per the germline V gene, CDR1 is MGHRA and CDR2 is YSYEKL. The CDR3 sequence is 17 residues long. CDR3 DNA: TGCGCCAGCAGCCAAGGACCGGCTATTTCGTCCTACAATGAGCAGTTCTTC. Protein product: CASSQGPAISSYNEQFF.

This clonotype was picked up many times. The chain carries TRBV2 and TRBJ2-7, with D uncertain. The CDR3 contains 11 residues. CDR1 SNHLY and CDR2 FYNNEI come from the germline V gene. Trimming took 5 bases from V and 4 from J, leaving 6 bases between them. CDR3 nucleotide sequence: TGTGCCAGCAGTCTCCTTTACGAGCAGTACTTC. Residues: CASSLLYEQYF.

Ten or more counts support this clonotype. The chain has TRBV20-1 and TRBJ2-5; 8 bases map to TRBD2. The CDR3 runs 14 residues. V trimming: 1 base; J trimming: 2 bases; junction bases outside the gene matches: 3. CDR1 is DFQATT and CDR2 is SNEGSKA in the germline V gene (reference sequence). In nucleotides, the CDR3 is TGCAGTGCTAGAGTAGCGGGATCTCAAGAGACCCAGTACTTC. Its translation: CSARVAGSQETQYF.

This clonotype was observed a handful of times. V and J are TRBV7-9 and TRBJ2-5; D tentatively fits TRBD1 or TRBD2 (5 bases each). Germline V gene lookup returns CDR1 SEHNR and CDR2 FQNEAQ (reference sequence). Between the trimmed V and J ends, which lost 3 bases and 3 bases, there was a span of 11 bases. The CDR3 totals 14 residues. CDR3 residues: CASSFGTVEETQYF. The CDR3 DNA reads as TGTGCCAGCAGCTTTGGGACGGTGGAAGAGACCCAGTACTTC.

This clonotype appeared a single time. CDR3 residues: CAISVAGPGNEQYF. In nucleotides, the CDR3 is TGTGCCATCAGTGTAGCGGGCCCGGGGAACGAGCAGTACTTC. V and J are TRBV10-3 and TRBJ2-7; 7 nucleotides align to TRBD2. J was trimmed by 5 bases and V by 4 bases; bases with no gene match: 8. Germline loops: CDR1 ENHRY, CDR2 SYGVKD. CDR3 length: 14 residues.

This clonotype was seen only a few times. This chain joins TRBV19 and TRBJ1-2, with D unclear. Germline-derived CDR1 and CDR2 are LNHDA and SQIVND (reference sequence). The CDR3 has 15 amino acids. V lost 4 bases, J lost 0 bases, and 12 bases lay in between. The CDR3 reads CASSNSGNTNYGYTF. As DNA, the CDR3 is TGTGCCAGTAGTAATTCGGGGAATACTAACTATGGCTACACCTTC.

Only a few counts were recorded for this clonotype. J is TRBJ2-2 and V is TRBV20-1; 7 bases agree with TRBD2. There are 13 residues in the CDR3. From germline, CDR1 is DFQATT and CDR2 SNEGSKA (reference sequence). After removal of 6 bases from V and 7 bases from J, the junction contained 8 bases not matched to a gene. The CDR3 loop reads CSAKWGGNGELFF. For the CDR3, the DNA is TGCAGTGCCAAGTGGGGGGGAAACGGGGAGCTGTTTTTT.

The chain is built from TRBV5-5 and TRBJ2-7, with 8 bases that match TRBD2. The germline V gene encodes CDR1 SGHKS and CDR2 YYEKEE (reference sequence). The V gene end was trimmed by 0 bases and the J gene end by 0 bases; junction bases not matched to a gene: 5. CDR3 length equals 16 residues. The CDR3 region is CASSLGMRGVSYEQYF. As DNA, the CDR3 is TGTGCCAGCAGCTTGGGTATGCGGGGGGTCTCCTACGAGCAGTACTTC.

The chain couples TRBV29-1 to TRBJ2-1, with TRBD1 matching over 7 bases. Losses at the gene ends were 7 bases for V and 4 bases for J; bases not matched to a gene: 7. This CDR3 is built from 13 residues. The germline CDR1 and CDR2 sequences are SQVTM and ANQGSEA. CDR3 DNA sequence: TGCAGCGGCACAGGGGTTGTTTACAATGAGCAGTTCTTC. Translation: CSGTGVVYNEQFF.

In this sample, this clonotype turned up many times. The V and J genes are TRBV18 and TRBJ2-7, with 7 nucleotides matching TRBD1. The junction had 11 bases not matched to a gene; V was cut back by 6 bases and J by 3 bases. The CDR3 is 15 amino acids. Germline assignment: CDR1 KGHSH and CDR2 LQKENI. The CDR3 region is CASSSSGQLVYEQYF. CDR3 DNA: TGTGCCAGCTCGTCTTCGGGACAGTTAGTCTACGAGCAGTACTTC. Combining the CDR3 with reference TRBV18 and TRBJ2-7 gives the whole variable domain NAGVMQNPRHLVRRRGQEARLRCSPMKGHSHVYWYRQLPEEGLKFMVYLQKENIIDESGMPKERFSAEFPKEGPSILRIQQVVRGDSAAYFCASSSSGQLVYEQYFGPGTRLTVT.

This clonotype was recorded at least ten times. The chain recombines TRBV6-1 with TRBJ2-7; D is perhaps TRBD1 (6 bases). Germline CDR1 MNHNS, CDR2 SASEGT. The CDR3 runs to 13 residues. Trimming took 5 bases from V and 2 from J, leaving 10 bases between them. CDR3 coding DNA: TGTGCCAGCAGTCAGGGGCCAACCTACGAGCAGTACTTC. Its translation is CASSQGPTYEQYF.

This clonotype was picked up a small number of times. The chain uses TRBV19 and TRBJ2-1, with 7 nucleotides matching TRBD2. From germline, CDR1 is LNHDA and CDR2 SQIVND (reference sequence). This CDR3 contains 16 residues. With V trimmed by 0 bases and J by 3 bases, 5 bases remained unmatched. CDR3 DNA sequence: TGTGCCAGTAGTATAGAGCTAGCGGTGATCTACAATGAGCAGTTCTTC. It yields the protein CASSIELAVIYNEQFF.

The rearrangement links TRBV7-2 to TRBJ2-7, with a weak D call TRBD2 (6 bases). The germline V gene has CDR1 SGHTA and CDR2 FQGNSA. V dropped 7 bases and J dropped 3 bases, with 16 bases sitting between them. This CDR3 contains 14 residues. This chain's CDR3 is CASTRPGSGYEQYF. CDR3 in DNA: TGTGCCAGCACCCGCCCCGGGAGTGGCTACGAGCAGTACTTC.

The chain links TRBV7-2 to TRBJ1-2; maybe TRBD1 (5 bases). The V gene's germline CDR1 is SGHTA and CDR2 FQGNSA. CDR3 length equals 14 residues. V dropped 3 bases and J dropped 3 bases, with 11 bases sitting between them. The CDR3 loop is CASSLDGAYYGYTF. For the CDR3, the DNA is TGTGCCAGCAGCTTGGATGGGGCGTACTATGGCTACACCTTC. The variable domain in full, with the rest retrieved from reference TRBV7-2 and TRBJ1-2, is GAGVSQSPSNKVTEKGKDVELRCDPISGHTALYWYRQSLGQGLEFLIYFQGNSAPDKSGLPSDRFSAERTGGSVSTLTIQRTQQEDSAVYLCASSLDGAYYGYTFGSGTRLTVV.